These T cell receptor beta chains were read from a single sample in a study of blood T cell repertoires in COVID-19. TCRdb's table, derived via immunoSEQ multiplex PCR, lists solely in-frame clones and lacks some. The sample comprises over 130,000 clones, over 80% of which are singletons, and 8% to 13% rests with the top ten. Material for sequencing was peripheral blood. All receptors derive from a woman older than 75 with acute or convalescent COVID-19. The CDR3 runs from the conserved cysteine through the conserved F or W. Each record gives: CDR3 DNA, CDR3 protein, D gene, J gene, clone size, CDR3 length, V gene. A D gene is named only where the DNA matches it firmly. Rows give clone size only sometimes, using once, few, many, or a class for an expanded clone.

CDR3nt: TGTGCCAGCAGTGAAGTGGGGGGTGACACTGAAGCTTTCTTT
CDR3aa: CASSEVGGDTEAFF
d_gene: -
j_gene: TRBJ1-1
abundance: -
len: 14
v_gene: TRBV2

CDR3nt: TGCGCCAGCAGCGTATCCTACGCGGACACTGAAGCTTTCTTT
CDR3aa: CASSVSYADTEAFF
d_gene: -
j_gene: TRBJ1-1
abundance: -
len: 14
v_gene: TRBV5-1

CDR3nt: TGCGCCAGCAGCCTGATACAGGGAGCCCTAAACACTGAAGCTTTCTTT
CDR3aa: CASSLIQGALNTEAFF
d_gene: -
j_gene: TRBJ1-1
abundance: -
len: 16
v_gene: TRBV4-1

CDR3nt: TGTGCCAGCAGCCTTTTTGTCTTGACAGGGAACACTGAAGCTTTCTTT
CDR3aa: CASSLFVLTGNTEAFF
d_gene: -
j_gene: TRBJ1-1
abundance: -
len: 16
v_gene: TRBV5-6

CDR3nt: TGTGCCAGCAGCGTAGGAGGTGATACCTACGAGCAGTACTTC
CDR3aa: CASSVGGDTYEQYF
d_gene: -
j_gene: TRBJ2-7
abundance: -
len: 14
v_gene: TRBV9

CDR3nt: TGCGCCAGCAGCTTGCCTAGCGGGGGGGCCGGTGAGCAGTTCTTC
CDR3aa: CASSLPSGGAGEQFF
d_gene: TRBD2
j_gene: TRBJ2-1
abundance: once
len: 15
v_gene: TRBV5-1

CDR3nt: TGTGCCTGGAGCGGGGGACTAAGCAATCAGCCCCAGCATTTT
CDR3aa: CAWSGGLSNQPQHF
d_gene: -
j_gene: TRBJ1-5
abundance: -
len: 14
v_gene: TRBV30

CDR3nt: TGTGCCAGTAGTATACAGGGGGTGACCACTGAAGCTTTCTTT
CDR3aa: CASSIQGVTTEAFF
d_gene: TRBD1
j_gene: TRBJ1-1
abundance: -
len: 14
v_gene: TRBV19

CDR3nt: TGTGCCAGCAGCACCAGGGTATCCTCCTACAATGAGCAGTTCTTC
CDR3aa: CASSTRVSSYNEQFF
d_gene: -
j_gene: TRBJ2-1
abundance: many
len: 15
v_gene: TRBV7-6

CDR3nt: TGTGCCAGCAGCGTAACAGGGACCCCTAATTCACCCCTCCACTTT
CDR3aa: CASSVTGTPNSPLHF
d_gene: -
j_gene: TRBJ1-6
abundance: -
len: 15
v_gene: TRBV9

CDR3nt: TGCAGTGTTTACCGGGACAGTGAAGCTTTCTTT
CDR3aa: CSVYRDSEAFF
d_gene: TRBD1
j_gene: TRBJ1-1
abundance: -
len: 11
v_gene: TRBV20-1

CDR3nt: TGTGCCAGTAGAGGAGGATCCGGGATCAATAATTCACCCCTCCACTTT
CDR3aa: CASRGGSGINNSPLHF
d_gene: -
j_gene: TRBJ1-6
abundance: once
len: 16
v_gene: TRBV19

CDR3nt: TGCGCCAGCAGCTTGGGACAAAGCACAGATACGCAGTATTTT
CDR3aa: CASSLGQSTDTQYF
d_gene: -
j_gene: TRBJ2-3
abundance: -
len: 14
v_gene: TRBV5-1

CDR3nt: TGTGCCAGCAGTCTGGACAGGGGCGTCCCTGAAGCTTTCTTT
CDR3aa: CASSLDRGVPEAFF
d_gene: TRBD1
j_gene: TRBJ1-1
abundance: -
len: 14
v_gene: TRBV6-5

CDR3nt: TGTGCCAGCAGCCCCGGACAGGGGACAACTAATGAAAAACTGTTTTTT
CDR3aa: CASSPGQGTTNEKLFF
d_gene: TRBD1
j_gene: TRBJ1-4
abundance: -
len: 16
v_gene: TRBV7-9

CDR3nt: TGTGCCAGCAGGCAGTGGGACTTTCAGCCCCAGCATTTT
CDR3aa: CASRQWDFQPQHF
d_gene: -
j_gene: TRBJ1-5
abundance: -
len: 13
v_gene: TRBV28

CDR3nt: TGTGCCAGCAGCTTAAGCGGGAACACTGAAGCTTTCTTT
CDR3aa: CASSLSGNTEAFF
d_gene: -
j_gene: TRBJ1-1
abundance: -
len: 13
v_gene: TRBV7-3

CDR3nt: TGTGCCAGCAGTGAAGGGCTAGCGGGGATCTACGAGCAGTACTTC
CDR3aa: CASSEGLAGIYEQYF
d_gene: TRBD2
j_gene: TRBJ2-7
abundance: -
len: 15
v_gene: TRBV2

CDR3nt: TGTGCCAGCAGTCTGACAAGCTTATATGGCTACACCTTC
CDR3aa: CASSLTSLYGYTF
d_gene: -
j_gene: TRBJ1-2
abundance: -
len: 13
v_gene: TRBV6-5

CDR3nt: TGCGCCAGCAGCTCCAGGGGCGGCACAGATACGCAGTATTTT
CDR3aa: CASSSRGGTDTQYF
d_gene: -
j_gene: TRBJ2-3
abundance: -
len: 14
v_gene: TRBV5-1

CDR3nt: TGTGCCACCAGCAGAGCGGCAGGCCAAGCCCGGGAGACCCAGTACTTC
CDR3aa: CATSRAAGQARETQYF
d_gene: -
j_gene: TRBJ2-5
abundance: -
len: 16
v_gene: TRBV15

CDR3nt: TGTGCCAGTACCCATAACAGGGGGGACTATGGCTACACCTTC
CDR3aa: CASTHNRGDYGYTF
d_gene: TRBD1
j_gene: TRBJ1-2
abundance: -
len: 14
v_gene: TRBV19

CDR3nt: TGTGCCAGCTCACCGAAACAGGGGAGCACAGATACGCAGTATTTT
CDR3aa: CASSPKQGSTDTQYF
d_gene: TRBD1
j_gene: TRBJ2-3
abundance: -
len: 15
v_gene: TRBV18

CDR3nt: TGTGCCTGGAGCCGAAACAGGGGTTGGAATTCACCCCTCCACTTT
CDR3aa: CAWSRNRGWNSPLHF
d_gene: TRBD1
j_gene: TRBJ1-6
abundance: -
len: 15
v_gene: TRBV30

CDR3nt: TGTGCCAGCAGCACGACTGGGAACACTGAAGCTTTCTTT
CDR3aa: CASSTTGNTEAFF
d_gene: -
j_gene: TRBJ1-1
abundance: -
len: 13
v_gene: TRBV7-3

CDR3nt: TGTGCCAGCAGCCCCACGTGGGGGGTCGACTATGGCTACACCTTC
CDR3aa: CASSPTWGVDYGYTF
d_gene: -
j_gene: TRBJ1-2
abundance: -
len: 15
v_gene: TRBV5-8